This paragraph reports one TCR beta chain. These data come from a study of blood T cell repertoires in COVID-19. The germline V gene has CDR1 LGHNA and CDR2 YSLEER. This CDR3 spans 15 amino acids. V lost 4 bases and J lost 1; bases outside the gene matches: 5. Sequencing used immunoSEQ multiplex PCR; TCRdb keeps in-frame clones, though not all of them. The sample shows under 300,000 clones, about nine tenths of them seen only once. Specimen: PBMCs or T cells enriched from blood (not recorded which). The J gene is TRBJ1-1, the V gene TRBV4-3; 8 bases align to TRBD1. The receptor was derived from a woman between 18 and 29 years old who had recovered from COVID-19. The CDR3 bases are TGCGCCAGCAGCCCCCCAGGGGGCGAGAACACTGAAGCTTTCTTT. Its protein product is CASSPPGGENTEAFF.